The 24 T cell receptor beta chains below come from one sample, sequenced in a study of tumor-infiltrating lymphocytes in primary liver carcinoma. Unsorted whole blood yielded the blood RNA, and germline DNA was also extracted. A constant-region primer primed TCR beta cDNA synthesis from about 550 ng of total RNA. The TCR beta library was amplified through three nested multiplex PCR rounds in a modified ARM-PCR procedure. TRBV1-TRBV30 forward primers and a C-beta reverse primer were used in the first two PCR rounds, which each ran for nine to ten cycles. MiXCR, applied by TCRdb to the multiplex PCR reads, yields one record per CDR3 protein. This sample has fewer than 400,000 distinct CDR3 sequences; 65% occur once, and the top ten carry roughly 9%. Material: peripheral blood. The receptor source for this set is a man aged 35-49 years with primary liver carcinoma and hepatitis B virus infection.

Of note for this clonotype: The junction does not match germline at one end; this may be a read error. This chain connects TRBV6-2 or TRBV6-3 to TRBJ1-1; D is possibly TRBD1 (6 bases). Germline V gene sequence: CDR1 MNHEY, CDR2 SVGEGT. The CDR3 consists of 14 residues. The CDR3 loop is CASRRGGMNSEALF. CDR3 DNA: TGTGCCAGTCGGCGAGGGGGGATGAACTCTGAAGCTCTCTTT.

The sample holds many counts of this clonotype. The chain's CDR3 is CAIRGQGGQEQYF. CDR3 in DNA: TGTGCCATCAGGGGGCAGGGGGGCCAAGAGCAGTACTTC. The V call is TRBV10-3, the J call TRBJ2-7; maybe TRBD1 (7 bases). V lost 6 bases and J lost 7, with 16 bases in between. The CDR3 sequence is 13 residues long. Germline-derived CDR1 and CDR2 are ENHRY and SYGVKD.

A note on this clonotype: A much larger clone differs by one base, so this may be a read error. The V and J genes are TRBV11-2 and TRBJ2-1, with 8 bases identical to TRBD1. The CDR3 totals 16 residues. CDR1 SGHAT and CDR2 FQNNGV come from the germline V gene. The DNA for the CDR3 is TGTGCCAGCAACTTAGGACAGGGTCCCCTCTACAATGAGCAGTTCTTC. The encoded protein is CASNLGQGPLYNEQFF.

The J gene is TRBJ1-4, the V gene TRBV6-6, with D maybe TRBD1 (5 bases). Trimming removed 0 bases from V and 0 bases from J, with 23 bases in between. This CDR3 is 21 amino acids long. Germline lookup yields CDR1 MNHNY and CDR2 SVGAGI (reference sequence). The CDR3, as DNA: TGTGCCAGCAGTTACTCGAAGGTTCCCGTCCCAGGGCTAACAACTAATGAAAAACTGTTTTTT. Amino acid sequence: CASSYSKVPVPGLTTNEKLFF.

This chain connects TRBV10-3 to TRBJ1-2; TRBD1 aligns across 9 bases. V lost 7 bases to trimming and J lost 4 bases; unmatched junction nucleotides: 4. Per germline, CDR1 ENHRY and CDR2 SYGVKD. The CDR3 spans 13 residues. The CDR3 region is CAITGTGIYGYTF. In DNA form, the CDR3 reads TGTGCCATCACCGGGACAGGGATCTATGGCTACACCTTC.

Notes on this clonotype: A much larger clone lies a single base off, so this may be a read error. V gene TRBV12-3 or TRBV12-4 combines with J gene TRBJ2-5; unclear D gene. V was trimmed by 6 bases and J by 7 bases, leaving 12 bases between them. The CDR3 is made up of 12 amino acids. CDR3 residues: CASSRDGGTQYF. The CDR3 coding sequence is TGTGCCAGCAGCCGTGACGGCGGGACCCAGTACTTC.

This chain uses TRBV30 with TRBJ2-2; unclear D gene. The CDR3 contains 12 residues. V lost 5 bases, J lost 2 bases, and 6 bases lay in between. Germline CDR1 reads GTSNPN; CDR2 reads SVGIG (reference sequence). CDR3 nucleotides: TGTGCCTGGGATTCTAACACCGGGGAGCTGTTTTTT. Its translation is CAWDSNTGELFF.

V is TRBV6-2 or TRBV6-3 and J is TRBJ2-1; 9 bases are shared with TRBD2. The CDR3 is 18 amino acids. Germline CDR1 is MNHEY and CDR2 is SVGEGT. The V gene end was trimmed by 7 bases and the J gene end by 0 bases; junction bases not matched to a gene: 13. The CDR3 DNA reads TGTGCCAGCACAGCAGGGACTAGCTGGGTAAACTCCTACAATGAGCAGTTCTTC. The encoded protein is CASTAGTSWVNSYNEQFF.

The gene calls are TRBV5-1 and TRBJ2-5; 7 nucleotides line up with TRBD1. Losses at the gene ends were 3 bases for V and 5 bases for J; bases not matched to a gene: 7. Looked up from germline, CDR1 is SGHRS and CDR2 is YFSETQ. The CDR3 totals 14 residues. The CDR3 loop reads CASSSRQGGETQYF. Written as DNA, the CDR3 is TGCGCCAGCAGCTCCAGACAGGGCGGGGAGACCCAGTACTTC.

This clonotype showed up just once. One end of the junction varies from germline; a read error may be responsible. The chain has TRBV4-2 and TRBJ2-1, with 7 bases that match TRBD2. The CDR3 is 16 residues long. Germline V lookup: CDR1 LGHNA, CDR2 YNFKEQ. The CDR3 DNA reads as TGTGCCAGCAGCCAAGGGGGGGGAAACTACTACGATGAGCAGTTCTTC. Its protein is CASSQGGGNYYDEQFF.

About this clonotype: One end of the junction is discordant with germline, which a read error may explain. CDR3 in amino acids: CASSATGLAGKQLF. CDR3 DNA: TGCGCCAGCAGCGCAACGGGACTAGCGGGGAAGCAGCTCTTC. The chain employs TRBV5-1 and TRBJ2-1; 13 bases line up with TRBD2. This CDR3 has 14 amino acids. The germline CDR1 and CDR2 sequences are SGHRS and YFSETQ.

As regards this clonotype: One junction end does not reproduce the germline sequence, and a read error may be involved. The chain is built from TRBV6-5 and TRBJ2-6, with D possibly matching TRBD2 (6 bases). CDR1 MNHEY and CDR2 SVGAGI come from the germline V gene. There are 15 residues in the CDR3. The CDR3 spells CTSSNGGSRANVLTF. DNA for the CDR3: TGTACCAGCAGCAACGGGGGATCCAGGGCCAACGTCCTGACTTTC.

Remarks on this clonotype: This could be a read error, since a much larger clone is one nucleotide away. This chain links TRBV6-5 with TRBJ1-3, with D tentatively TRBD1 (6 bases). CDR1 MNHEY and CDR2 SVGAGI come from the germline V gene. V shed 0 bases and J shed 8 bases, with 14 bases lying between them. CDR3 length: 15 amino acids. CDR3 region: CASSYSRGAGDTIYF. DNA for the CDR3: TGTGCCAGCAGTTACTCCAGGGGTGCCGGAGACACCATATATTTT.

In this sample, this clonotype turned up a few times. The chain employs TRBV28 and TRBJ2-3, with TRBD2 identical over 12 bases. Germline V gives CDR1 MDHEN, CDR2 SYDVKM. The CDR3 length is 17 residues. V lost 6 bases, J lost 2 bases, and 9 bases stayed unmatched. DNA of the CDR3: TGTGCCAGCAGGGAGCTAGCGGGAGGGCCCAACACAGATACGCAGTATTTT. This encodes CASRELAGGPNTDTQYF.

The sample holds one count of this clonotype. A read error may be the cause here, since a much bigger clone is one base away. The chain is built from TRBV29-1 and TRBJ1-2, with D possibly TRBD1 on 6 matching bases. Trimming took off 5 bases at V and 8 bases at J, with 12 bases between the two ends. This CDR3 is built from 11 residues. CDR1 and CDR2 from the germline V gene are SQVTM and ANQGSEA. Here the CDR3 DNA reads TGCAGCGTTCCGGACGGGGGCGGCTACACCTTC. This translates into CSVPDGGGYTF.

Points on this clonotype: This CDR3 fails to terminate in the conserved phenylalanine or tryptophan, so it likely reflects a read error. This sequence joins TRBV11-3 and TRBJ2-1; no firm D call. V dropped 4 bases and J dropped 9 bases, with 10 bases sitting between them. Germline V gives CDR1 SGHNT, CDR2 YENEEA. The CDR3 runs 12 residues. CDR3 protein: CASSSAPSEQFI. As DNA, the CDR3 is TGTGCCAGCAGCTCCGCCCCCTCTGAGCAGTTCATC.

This clonotype was recorded many times. This rearrangement joins TRBV11-1 to TRBJ2-1; perhaps TRBD2 as D (6 bases). Germline CDR1 and CDR2: SGHAT and FQDESV (reference sequence). Trimming stripped 8 bases from V and 10 bases from J, with 21 bases between. This CDR3 contains 14 residues. CDR3 DNA: TGTGCCAGCTGCCGGGACTGGGTTTCAGGCGAGCAGTTCTTC. Amino acid sequence: CASCRDWVSGEQFF. The complete variable domain, with remaining parts taken from reference TRBV11-1 and TRBJ2-1, reads EAEVAQSPRYKITEKSQAVAFWCDPISGHATLYWYRQILGQGPELLVQFQDESVVDDSQLPKDRFSAERLKGVDSTLKIQPAELGDSAMYLCASCRDWVSGEQFFGPGTRLTVL.

The genes are TRBV23-1 and TRBJ2-3; TRBD2 matches 14 bases. TRBV23-1 is marked as an open reading frame, function uncertain. The CDR3 has 14 amino acids. The V gene end was trimmed by 8 bases and the J gene end by 7 bases; junction bases not matched to a gene: 5. CDR3: CASRLAGGANTQYF. The DNA for the CDR3 is TGCGCCAGCCGACTAGCGGGAGGGGCTAATACGCAGTATTTT.

This clonotype occurred many times. V usage is TRBV5-5 and J usage is TRBJ2-1, with D tentatively TRBD2 (5 bases). The CDR3 sequence is 15 residues long. CDR1 is SGHKS, CDR2 YYEKEE, per germline (reference sequence). With 0 bases removed from V and 0 bases from J, the gap between germline ends came to 7 bases. This CDR3 reads CASSLEGSSYNEQFF. CDR3 coding DNA: TGTGCCAGCAGCTTGGAAGGGAGCTCCTACAATGAGCAGTTCTTC.

V gene TRBV28 combines with J gene TRBJ1-6; D possibly corresponds to TRBD1 (5 bases). The CDR3 length is 13 residues. Looked up from germline, CDR1 is MDHEN and CDR2 is SYDVKM. Trimming removed 8 bases from V and 6 bases from J, with 11 bases in between. The CDR3 here is CASSRDGNSPLHF. In DNA form, the CDR3 reads TGTGCCAGCTCCCGGGACGGTAATTCACCCCTCCACTTT.

This rearrangement joins TRBV5-1 to TRBJ2-1; 7 nucleotides agree with TRBD1. The CDR3 is 15 amino acids. V was clipped by 2 bases and J by 8 bases; unmatched bases: 10. Germline V gene data show CDR1 as SGHRS and CDR2 as YFSETQ. The CDR3 spells CASSLQGSGVYEQFF. The CDR3 nucleotides are TGCGCCAGCAGCTTACAGGGGAGCGGAGTATATGAGCAGTTCTTC.

V and J are TRBV11-1 and TRBJ2-1; tentatively, D is TRBD1 (5 bases). From germline, CDR1 is SGHAT and CDR2 FQDESV (reference sequence). This CDR3 is built from 16 residues. Trimming shortened V by 5 bases and J by 2 bases, and 16 bases separated the two germline ends. The CDR3 sequence: CASSHRREGAYNEQFF. CDR3 coding DNA: TGTGCCAGCAGCCATCGACGAGAAGGGGCCTACAATGAGCAGTTCTTC. The full variable domain, rest sourced from reference TRBV11-1 and TRBJ2-1, is EAEVAQSPRYKITEKSQAVAFWCDPISGHATLYWYRQILGQGPELLVQFQDESVVDDSQLPKDRFSAERLKGVDSTLKIQPAELGDSAMYLCASSHRREGAYNEQFFGPGTRLTVL.

This clonotype was detected many times. CDR3 bases: TGCGCCAGCAGCCAAAATGAGGGGGGAGAGACCCAGTACTTC. This encodes CASSQNEGGETQYF. V is TRBV4-1 and J is TRBJ2-5; D possibly matches TRBD1 or TRBD2 (6 bases each). The CDR3 covers 14 residues. CDR1 MGHRA and CDR2 YSYEKL come from the germline V gene. Trimming cost V 2 bases and J 4 bases, with 11 bases left between them.

On this clonotype itself: This may arise from a read error, as a much more abundant clone is one base away. This rearrangement joins TRBV6-1 to TRBJ2-6, with D unresolved. The CDR3 spans 12 residues. Germline CDR1 is MNHNS and CDR2 is SASEGT. This CDR3 is CASSERANVPTF. Here the CDR3 DNA reads TGTGCCAGCAGTGAACGGGCCAACGTCCCGACTTTC.